This T cell receptor (beta chain) stems from a study of early stage breast cancer tumors. Per the germline V gene, CDR1 is SGHRS and CDR2 is YFSETQ. With V trimmed by 6 bases and J by 0 bases, 14 bases remained unmatched. The CDR3 is 17 amino acids. Study conclusions and caveats: In about 90% of the 16 patients, blood comparison separated tumor from normal breast.

Points on this clone: Its antigen remains unknown.

Some clones are missing from TCRdb's copy, which holds only in-frame ones; the method was immunoSEQ multiplex PCR. The sample records tens of thousands of clones, 79% being singletons. Material: blood. This receptor was identified in a person in their 60s with breast cancer. This chain links TRBV5-1 with TRBJ1-1; TRBD1 agrees at 7 bases. The CDR3 reads CASKITGVPSMNTEAFF. The CDR3 coding sequence is TGCGCCAGCAAGATTACAGGGGTCCCCTCCATGAACACTGAAGCTTTCTTT.